These T cell receptor beta chains were read from a single sample in a study of shared clonotypes between healthy human individuals. Libraries were prepared by immunoSEQ multiplex PCR; TCRdb keeps only in-frame clonotypes and omits some of them. The table includes over 2 million clones, less than 95% detected once. The sequenced sample consisted of naive CD4+ T cells from PBMCs. Source of these receptors: a man between 18 and 35 years old in good health. Some clones in this sample may be carry-over from other donors' samples. Both conserved end residues are part of each CDR3. Fields, in order: clone size, V gene, D gene, J gene, CDR3 DNA, CDR3 protein. The D gene is left open where the match is weak. Clone size is shown for a subset of rows, as once, few, many or a class of expanded clone.

once	TRBV5-4	TRBD1	TRBJ1-2	TGTGCCAGCAGATTGGGGACAGCTTCCCCGTCCGGTGGCTACACCTTC	CASRLGTASPSGGYTF
-	TRBV7-3	TRBD2	TRBJ2-3	TGTGCCAGCAGCTTAACTAGCGGGAGTGGTGCGGGCACAGATACGCAGTATTTT	CASSLTSGSGAGTDTQYF
-	TRBV27	TRBD2	TRBJ2-7	TGTGCCAGCAGTCAGTTCGCTAGCGGAGGGAACTACGAGCAGTACTTC	CASSQFASGGNYEQYF
-	TRBV18	TRBD2	TRBJ2-7	TGTGCCAGCTCACCACTTGGACTAGCGGATTACGAGCAGTACTTC	CASSPLGLADYEQYF
few	TRBV30	TRBD1	TRBJ1-2	TGTGCCTGGAGAAAGACAGGGGGTGGCTACACCTTC	CAWRKTGGGYTF
-	TRBV7-9	-	TRBJ1-1	TGTGCCAGCAGCTTAGTGCCAGCGAACACTGAAGCTTTCTTT	CASSLVPANTEAFF
-	TRBV27	TRBD1	TRBJ2-7	TGTGCCAGCAGCAATTACGGGACAGGGGGGTCCTACGAGCAGTACTTC	CASSNYGTGGSYEQYF
once	TRBV5-6	TRBD2	TRBJ2-7	TGTGCCAGCAGAGCGGGACTAGCGGGGCAAAAAACCTACGAGCAGTACTTC	CASRAGLAGQKTYEQYF
-	TRBV11-2	-	TRBJ1-3	TGTGCCAGCGGGGGGAATCGGGACACCATATATTTT	CASGGNRDTIYF
-	TRBV29-1	-	TRBJ2-2	TGCAGCGCCGCGGGACCGACGAACACCGGGGAGCTGTTTTTT	CSAAGPTNTGELFF
-	TRBV6-1	-	TRBJ2-5	TGTGCCAGCAGACCGGGACAAGGCTACCAAGAGACCCAGTACTTC	CASRPGQGYQETQYF
-	TRBV19	-	TRBJ2-7	TGTGCCAGTAGTATAGCTGTCTCCTACGAGCAGTACTTC	CASSIAVSYEQYF
-	TRBV30	-	TRBJ2-3	TGTGCCTGGAGTGTACGTGGGACGACAGATACGCAGTATTTT	CAWSVRGTTDTQYF
few	TRBV5-1	TRBD2	TRBJ2-5	TGCGCCAGCAGCTTGGGACTAGCGGGAGAGACCCAGTACTTC	CASSLGLAGETQYF
-	TRBV28	-	TRBJ1-5	TGTGCCAGCAGTTTCGGACAATTTCGTCAGCCCCAGCATTTT	CASSFGQFRQPQHF
-	TRBV11-1	-	TRBJ2-5	TGTGCCAGCAGCCGTGACAGGAGGGAGACCCAGTACTTC	CASSRDRRETQYF
-	TRBV5-1	-	TRBJ2-6	TGCGCCAGCAGCTCCTTCGACTCTGGGGCCAACGTCCTGACTTTC	CASSSFDSGANVLTF
-	TRBV5-1	TRBD2	TRBJ2-2	TGCGCCAGCAGCTTAACTAGCGGGAGGCCCGGGGAGCTGTTTTTT	CASSLTSGRPGELFF
-	TRBV5-4	TRBD1	TRBJ2-1	TGTGCCAGCAGCTTGAACGGACAGGATGGAATGGGGCAGTTCTTC	CASSLNGQDGMGQFF
few	TRBV7-9	TRBD2	TRBJ2-3	TGTGCCAGCAGCTTAGGGACTAGCGGGAGCACAGATACGCAGTATTTT	CASSLGTSGSTDTQYF
-	TRBV30	-	TRBJ2-7	TGTGCCTGGAGGAAGTCCGGGGGCCCCTACGAGCAGTACTTC	CAWRKSGGPYEQYF
-	TRBV28	-	TRBJ1-1	TGTGCCAGCAGTGGACCCACTGAAGCTTTCTTT	CASSGPTEAFF
-	TRBV30	-	TRBJ1-2	TGTGCCTGGAGCGTTACAGTACCGTATGGCTACACCTTC	CAWSVTVPYGYTF
once	TRBV28	-	TRBJ1-5	TGTGCCAGCAGCCGAGGGGGGTATAGCAATCAGCCCCAGCATTTT	CASSRGGYSNQPQHF
-	TRBV18	-	TRBJ1-1	TGTGCCAGCTCACCAAGTCCGCGCAGGGCCAACACTGAAGCTTTCTTT	CASSPSPRRANTEAFF
-	TRBV2	TRBD1	TRBJ2-2	TGTGCCAGCCGGGACAGGTGGAACACCGGGGAGCTGTTTTTT	CASRDRWNTGELFF
-	TRBV7-9	TRBD1	TRBJ2-3	TGTGCCAGCAGCTTAACGGCCGGGACAGGGGCGAAAGATACGCAGTATTTT	CASSLTAGTGAKDTQYF
few	TRBV5-1	-	TRBJ2-1	TGCGCCAGCAGCTTGAGGCAGCCAGGGGACAATGAGCAGTTCTTC	CASSLRQPGDNEQFF
-	TRBV9	-	TRBJ2-5	TGTGCCAGCAGCGTAGGGCCAGGCCAAGAGACCCAGTACTTC	CASSVGPGQETQYF
-	TRBV18	TRBD1	TRBJ1-2	TGTGCCAGCTCTCTCGGGACAGCTAACTATGGCTACACCTTC	CASSLGTANYGYTF
-	TRBV9	-	TRBJ1-1	TGTGCCAGCAGTGGACGGAGGGGAACTGAAGCTTTCTTT	CASSGRRGTEAFF
once	TRBV5-1	-	TRBJ2-5	TGCGCCAGCAGCTTGCGGCAAGAGACCCAGTACTTC	CASSLRQETQYF
-	TRBV6-5	TRBD1	TRBJ2-2	TGTGCCAGCAGTGCGACCGGGACAGGGGCCGGGGAGCTGTTTTTT	CASSATGTGAGELFF
-	TRBV2	-	TRBJ1-5	TGTGCCAGCAGTGAATCGGGGGGGAGCAATCAGCCCCAGCATTTT	CASSESGGSNQPQHF
-	TRBV5-5	TRBD2	TRBJ2-7	TGTGCCAGCAGTCGGGGCGGGACTAGCGGGATCGAGCAGTACTTC	CASSRGGTSGIEQYF
-	TRBV28	-	TRBJ1-5	TGTGCCAGCAGTTTATGGCCGGGGGATAGCAATCAGCCCCAGCATTTT	CASSLWPGDSNQPQHF
-	TRBV4-1	TRBD1	TRBJ1-5	TGCGCCAGCAGCCAGTGGGACAGCATGTATAGCAATCAGCCCCAGCATTTT	CASSQWDSMYSNQPQHF
-	TRBV7-3	TRBD2	TRBJ2-2	TGTGCCAGCAGCCCCGGGACTAGCGGCGGGGAGCTGTTTTTT	CASSPGTSGGELFF
-	TRBV30	-	TRBJ2-1	TGTGCCTGGAATAGTGTCAGGGGCAATGAGCAGTTCTTC	CAWNSVRGNEQFF
-	TRBV10-1	TRBD1	TRBJ2-7	TGCGCCACTTCCCGGGACAGTACCAACGAGCAGTACTTC	CATSRDSTNEQYF
few	TRBV5-1	-	TRBJ1-2	TGCGCCAGCAGAACCTCAGAGACAAGTGGCTACACCTTC	CASRTSETSGYTF
-	TRBV5-1	-	TRBJ1-1	TGCGCCAGCTCCCTAGGGACACACGACACTGAAGCTTTCTTT	CASSLGTHDTEAFF
-	TRBV7-3	-	TRBJ2-6	TGTGCCAGCAGCTTGCAGGGGCCCACGGGGGTTGGGGCCAACGTCCTGACTTTC	CASSLQGPTGVGANVLTF
-	TRBV27	-	TRBJ2-2	TGTGCCAGCAGCAGACCCGGGACAGGGTATGGTAGCGGGAGATCCGGGGAGCTGTTTTTT	CASSRPGTGYGSGRSGELFF
-	TRBV30	TRBD1	TRBJ1-4	TGTGCCTGGAGTGAGACAGGGGCCCCCAATGAAAAACTGTTTTTT	CAWSETGAPNEKLFF
-	TRBV6-5	-	TRBJ1-1	TGTGCCAGCGGCCGGGGGAACACTGAAGCTTTCTTT	CASGRGNTEAFF
-	TRBV6-1	-	TRBJ1-3	TGTGCCAGCAGTGACCACAGGGATGGCTGGCGGAACACCATATATTTT	CASSDHRDGWRNTIYF
-	TRBV29-1	TRBD1	TRBJ2-4	TGCAGCGTTGGAATGAGACAGGGAAACATTCAGTACTTC	CSVGMRQGNIQYF
-	TRBV5-1	-	TRBJ2-5	TGCGCCAGCAGCTTGAACCCGGGGTTCGGGGAGACCCAGTACTTC	CASSLNPGFGETQYF
-	TRBV6-5	-	TRBJ1-2	TGTGCCAGCAGCCCCTCGGCCGTGGGGGGCTACACCTTC	CASSPSAVGGYTF
-	TRBV6-5	TRBD1	TRBJ1-2	TGTGCCAGCAGTAACGACAGGGTCTATGGCTACACCTTC	CASSNDRVYGYTF